Presented here are 17 T cell receptor beta chains from one specimen sequenced in a study of blood T cell repertoires in COVID-19. Method: immunoSEQ multiplex PCR; TCRdb's copy keeps in-frame clones and lacks some. The sample consists of roughly 400,000 clones, around 89% of them appearing once. Sequencing input: PBMCs or T cells enriched from blood (not recorded which). The receptors derive from a man aged 25-40 years who had recovered from COVID-19.

The genes are TRBV6-5 and TRBJ2-1, with 12 bases lining up with TRBD2. Germline assignment: CDR1 MNHEY and CDR2 SVGAGI. V gave up 6 bases and J gave up 9 bases; unmatched junction bases: 3. The CDR3 sequence is 13 residues long. CDR3 coding DNA: TGTGCCAGCAGGGCTAGCGGGAGGGCTGAGCAGTTCTTC. Translating gives CASRASGRAEQFF.

The rearrangement links TRBV5-4 to TRBJ2-7; 8 positions agree with TRBD2. Trimming cost V 4 bases and J 3 bases; bases outside gene matches: 6. This CDR3 contains 14 residues. Germline-derived CDR1 and CDR2 are SGHNT and YYREEE (reference sequence). The CDR3 loop is CASSMGLGVYEQYF. DNA for the CDR3: TGTGCCAGCAGCATGGGACTAGGGGTCTACGAGCAGTACTTC.

This clone was seen a few times. The chain uses TRBV11-2 and TRBJ2-2; TRBD2 aligns across 8 bases. CDR1 is SGHAT, CDR2 FQNNGV, per germline. V trimming: 3 bases; J trimming: 6 bases; junction bases outside the gene matches: 6. The CDR3 length is 15 residues. The CDR3 DNA sequence: TGTGCCAGCAGCTTCCAAGCGGGAGAATCCGGGGAGCTGTTTTTT. Translated, it gives CASSFQAGESGELFF.

The V gene is TRBV7-3, the J gene TRBJ2-3; the D gene is possibly TRBD2 (6 bases). This CDR3 is built from 15 residues. Per the germline V gene, CDR1 is SGHTA and CDR2 is FQGTGA. Trimming removed 5 bases from V and 3 bases from J, with 15 bases in between. This chain's CDR3 is CASSPGLAETDTQYF. The CDR3 nucleotides read TGTGCCAGCAGCCCCGGGTTAGCGGAAACAGATACGCAGTATTTT.

The genes are TRBV2 and TRBJ1-6; 10 positions match TRBD1. This CDR3 is 15 amino acids long. Trimming removed 9 bases from V and 15 bases from J; junction bases left unmatched: 17. CDR1 SNHLY and CDR2 FYNNEI come from the germline V gene. In nucleotides, the CDR3 is TGTGCCAGGGGGGGTCCGGGACAGGGGATATCGCGCCTCCACTTT. This sequence encodes CARGGPGQGISRLHF.

This clone was detected only once. V gene TRBV14 combines with J gene TRBJ2-1; possibly TRBD1 for D (5 bases). CDR3 length equals 16 residues. Trimming shortened V by 1 base and J by 2 bases, and 12 bases separated the two germline ends. Germline assignment: CDR1 SGHDN and CDR2 FVKESK. In nucleotides, the CDR3 is TGTGCCAGCAGCCAAGCGTGGGGCAGAACCTACAATGAGCAGTTCTTC. This translates into CASSQAWGRTYNEQFF.

The chain links TRBV28 to TRBJ1-2, with D unresolved. Deletions cut 5 bases from V and 8 bases from J, with 12 bases between. This CDR3 contains 12 residues. Germline V gene lookup returns CDR1 MDHEN and CDR2 SYDVKM. As DNA, the CDR3 is TGTGCCAGCAGTCCCTATGAGAGGGGCTACACCTTC. As protein: CASSPYERGYTF.

This clone was observed a single time. The gene calls are TRBV5-1 and TRBJ2-7; D gene unclear. The ends were cut back, 0 bases at V and 4 bases at J, with 5 bases in the middle. The germline CDR1 and CDR2 sequences are SGHRS and YFSETQ. CDR3 length equals 12 residues. The CDR3 loop reads CASSLDNYEQYF. The CDR3, as DNA: TGCGCCAGCAGCTTGGACAATTACGAGCAGTACTTC.

CDR3 residues: CASSLGQVNEKLFF. The CDR3 DNA reads TGCGCCAGCAGCTTGGGCCAGGTTAATGAAAAACTGTTTTTT. The chain employs TRBV5-1 and TRBJ1-4; D is unclear. V dropped 0 bases and J dropped 4 bases, with 7 bases sitting between them. The CDR3 is made up of 14 amino acids. Per the germline V gene, CDR1 is SGHRS and CDR2 is YFSETQ.

The chain joins TRBV19 to TRBJ2-7, with 8 bases lining up with TRBD2. Germline V gene lookup returns CDR1 LNHDA and CDR2 SQIVND (reference sequence). The V and J ends lost 8 bases and 2 bases, in that order; junction bases with no gene match: 8. The CDR3 covers 14 residues. In DNA, the CDR3 is TGTGCCAGTTGGAGCGGGAGAGGCCCCTACGAGCAGTACTTC. This translates into CASWSGRGPYEQYF.

J is TRBJ2-3 and V is TRBV11-3; the D is unclear. Germline CDR1 is SGHNT and CDR2 is YENEEA. V dropped 5 bases and J dropped 3 bases, with 15 bases sitting between them. The CDR3 has 15 residues. CDR3 DNA sequence: TGTGCCAGCAGCCAATTCGGTTCTAGTACAGATACGCAGTATTTT. This encodes CASSQFGSSTDTQYF.

The chain has TRBV28 and TRBJ1-5, with 7 positions matching TRBD1. After removal of 10 bases from V and 0 bases from J, the junction contained 9 bases not matched to a gene. Germline V gene lookup returns CDR1 MDHEN and CDR2 SYDVKM. This CDR3 has 15 residues. CDR3 bases: TGTGCCACCAAAGGGACAGATTATAGCAATCAGCCCCAGCATTTT. Encoded protein: CATKGTDYSNQPQHF.

This rearrangement joins TRBV7-8 to TRBJ1-5, with a possible D match to TRBD1 (6 bases). This CDR3 has 14 residues. Per the germline V gene, CDR1 is SGHVS and CDR2 is FQNEAQ. Trimming stripped 3 bases from V and 7 bases from J, with 13 bases between. This CDR3 reads CASSFTGYGQPQHF. The DNA for the CDR3 is TGTGCCAGCAGCTTTACAGGGTACGGGCAGCCCCAGCATTTT.

The rearrangement links TRBV19 to TRBJ1-4; D may be TRBD1 (6 bases). V lost 7 bases to trimming and J lost 5 bases, with 11 bases between them. The CDR3 loop spans 13 amino acids. Germline assignment: CDR1 LNHDA and CDR2 SQIVND (reference sequence). The CDR3 loop is CASKGGMNEKLFF. CDR3 coding DNA: TGTGCCAGTAAAGGGGGTATGAATGAAAAACTGTTTTTT.

The chain couples TRBV13 to TRBJ1-3, with D maybe TRBD1 (5 bases). V lost 6 bases, J lost 0 bases, and 12 bases lay in between. Germline loops: CDR1 PRHDT, CDR2 FYEKMQ (reference sequence). The CDR3 runs 15 residues. The CDR3 sequence: CASRSRGSSGNTIYF. The CDR3 DNA sequence: TGTGCCAGCAGGTCCCGGGGGAGCTCTGGAAACACCATATATTTT.

The chain recombines TRBV7-2 with TRBJ2-2; tentatively, D is TRBD1 (6 bases). Germline values: CDR1 SGHTA, CDR2 FQGNSA. Deletions cut 3 bases from V and 4 bases from J, with 15 bases between. This CDR3 has 16 residues. CDR3 sequence reads: CASSLTTGLGTGELFF. In nucleotides, the CDR3 is TGTGCCAGCAGCTTGACGACAGGTTTGGGCACCGGGGAGCTGTTTTTT.

The chain employs TRBV3-1 (or the pseudogene TRBV3-2) and TRBJ1-2, with 7 nucleotides matching TRBD1. The germline gives CDR1 LGHDT, CDR2 YNNKEL (reference sequence). This CDR3 is 14 amino acids long. J gave up 2 bases and V 4 bases, and 4 bases lay outside the gene matches. CDR3 sequence reads: CASSLGTANYGYTF. The DNA of the CDR3 is TGTGCCAGCAGCCTTGGGACAGCCAACTATGGCTACACCTTC.